Listed here is a single T cell receptor (beta chain). The clone's antigen remains unknown. It has no much larger one-base neighbor in the sample; base qualities were not kept. A constant-region primer and ProtoScript II reverse transcriptase were used to reverse-transcribe TCRbeta-specific cDNA from around 480 ng total RNA. The TCRbeta libraries were prepared through three rounds of nested multiplex PCR following a slightly modified ARM-PCR procedure. The first two PCR rounds used multiplex TRBV1-TRBV30 forward primers with a Cbeta reverse primer, each for 10 to 11 cycles. A final 25-cycle PCR with Deep VentR polymerase added sample barcodes and Illumina adapters. Before sequencing, amplicons of 200-500 bp were gel-purified using a QIAquick gel extraction kit. An Illumina HiSeq 2500 was used to sequence the TCRbeta amplicons, generating 250-bp paired-end reads. The source study handled its data this way. Reads were quality-trimmed with Trimmomatic v0.33, and paired reads were merged with FLASH v1.2.11 to recover full CDR3 sequences. MiGEC v1.2.1b assigned V, D and J germline segments to the rearranged TCRbeta sequences. Clonotype statistics, along with Shannon-Wiener diversity indices, were calculated using VDJtools v1.0.0. To cut down on sampling bias, every analysis after diversity analysis relied on just the 250 most abundant clonotypes from each sample. TCRdb reran the public reads through fastp at Q25 and MiXCR, keeping productive beta chains. CDR3 protein sequences are deduplicated, and each keeps its most common genes and DNA. TCRdb assigned the V and J calls; the authors' analysis was not used. In this sample the table shows 52,000 or so distinct CDR3 sequences, around 77% of which occur a single time. The ten largest clones take up around 22% of the sample.

The cysteine opens and the phenylalanine closes a CDR3 of 15 amino acids. The kept DNA is CDR3 alone, 45 bases in frame from the first base. CDR1 and CDR2, per the germline V gene, are SQVTM and ANQGSEA. V is reduced by 4 bases and J by 3 bases, leaving a spacing of 16 bases between them. Without any cell sorting, total RNA and DNA were co-extracted from around 18-30 mg of bulk tissue using the AllPrep DNA/RNA mini kit. Surgical resection was performed in China between late 2015 and early 2016 on five or six patients with histopathologically diagnosed primary liver carcinoma. Patients had chronic HBV infection and were treatment-naive at sampling. Each tumor was sampled at five spatially separated regions: the tumor centre plus the superior, inferior, left-lateral and right-lateral poles. According to histology, viable tumor cells made up more than 90% of every tumor sample. Each fresh piece of tumor and adjacent tissue was cut in two, with one half stored in RNAlater at -80 degrees C and the other half sent for histology.

The data stem from a study of tumor-infiltrating lymphocytes in primary liver carcinoma (dated by TCRdb to the late 2010s). At the level of the whole study: Hepatocellular carcinoma (four) or combined HCC and intrahepatic cholangiocarcinoma (one) was present in the five patients, who were three men and two women aged 30 to 69 years. A total of about 35 specimens from 5 patients underwent TCRbeta repertoire sequencing, comprising 25 or so tumor regions, 5 adjacent noncancerous liver tissues and 5 peripheral blood samples. The five patients had tumors of stage T1-T3 N0M0, with maximum diameters ranging from about 4 to 11 cm. Technical replicate repertoires showed high reproducibility, with mean shared-clone rates about 0.88 and correlation coefficients above 0.95. The study combined TCRbeta repertoire sequencing, expression microarrays and whole-exome sequencing across five regions of each liver tumor, with adjacent normal tissue and blood. To link TCRbeta repertoire diversity to the local molecular phenotype, the 25 or so tumor region samples were profiled with Agilent mRNA microarrays. Samples yielded roughly 3.5 to 8 million productive TCRbeta reads; read depth did not differ significantly between tissue types. Study-wide conclusions, independent of this receptor: The top 250 clones accounted for a significantly greater share of the repertoire in tumors than in blood (p = 0.039). Because sequencing covered only the TCR beta chain and unpaired alpha chains were not captured, true repertoire diversity is likely underestimated. Just about 8-25% of top clones turned up in all five regions of a tumor, which suggests spatial heterogeneity among tumor-infiltrating T cells. Since the samples were bulk and unsorted, there was no way to compare CD4+ and CD8+ T cell repertoires. Pairs of tumor regions showed greater repertoire overlap (mean about 36%) than tumor-adjacent pairs (roughly 17%) or tumor-blood pairs (approximately 14%), which is consistent with antigen-driven expansion. The study included only five or six patients, and the authors note findings should be validated in a larger study.

What was sequenced was liver tumor tissue from sampling region 5. What the cell subset or site label conveys for this sample: tumor region T5, tumor centre. The chain joins TRBV29-1 to TRBJ2-1, with TRBD2 tentatively as D gene (5 bases match). This receptor was obtained from a man in his forties with primary liver carcinoma and hepatitis B virus infection. The sequence in DNA is TGCAGCGTTGGACCAGCGGAAGGGCTCTACAATGAGCAGTTCTTC. Its protein is CSVGPAEGLYNEQFF.